These 14 T cell receptor beta chains were all obtained from the same sample, sequenced in a study of tumor and adjacent non-tumor tissue in lung cancer. The library came from three nested PCR rounds adapted from ARM-PCR protocols. One entry per CDR3 protein results from TCRdb running MiXCR on the multiplex PCR reads. The sample contains 60,000 to 85,000 distinct CDR3 sequences, 73% of which appear only once. The template was RNA from unsorted bulk tissue. The specimen sequenced was lung tumor tissue. These receptors originate from a man aged 60 to 69 with non-small cell lung cancer.

Concerning this clonotype itself: The conserved final phenylalanine or tryptophan is absent from the CDR3, which likely points to a read error. The chain employs TRBV11-3 and TRBJ2-1, with 9 nucleotides matching TRBD2. Germline lookup yields CDR1 SGHNT and CDR2 YENEEA. This CDR3 contains 16 residues. CDR3 nucleotide sequence: TGTGCCAGTAGCTCCGTGACTAGCGGTACCTACAATGAGCAGTTCTTG. Its protein product is CASSSVTSGTYNEQFL.

The chain recombines TRBV29-1 with TRBJ2-5; D is unresolved. V dropped 8 bases and J dropped 2 bases, with 15 bases sitting between them. Looked up from germline, CDR1 is SQVTM and CDR2 is ANQGSEA. This CDR3 spans 13 amino acids. The CDR3 protein is CSLSDRYQETQYF. CDR3 sequence (DNA): TGCAGCCTTTCGGACCGGTATCAAGAGACCCAGTACTTC. Together with reference TRBV29-1 and TRBJ2-5, the CDR3 gives the full variable domain: SAVISQKPSRDICQRGTSLTIQCQVDSQVTMMFWYRQQPGQSLTLIATANQGSEATYESGFVIDKFPISRPNLTFSTLTVSNMSPEDSSIYLCSLSDRYQETQYFGPGTRLLVL.

The chain has TRBV6-5 and TRBJ2-1, with a possible D match to TRBD1 (6 bases). Germline-derived CDR1 and CDR2 are MNHEY and SVGAGI. The CDR3 is 15 amino acids. With 5 bases removed from V and 3 bases from J, the gap between germline ends came to 14 bases. This CDR3 is CASSIGQGIYNEQFF. CDR3 coding DNA: TGTGCCAGCAGTATAGGTCAGGGGATCTACAATGAGCAGTTCTTC.

This rearrangement joins TRBV12-3 or TRBV12-4 to TRBJ1-2; no clear D gene. V gave up 6 bases and J gave up 6 bases, with 11 bases separating them. The CDR3 length is 12 residues. The CDR3 nucleotides read TGTGCCAGCAGCCCGGATGGAAATGGCTACACCTTC. Residues: CASSPDGNGYTF.

Concerning this clonotype: Possible read error: a much larger clone is one base away. The V and J genes are TRBV5-6 and TRBJ2-5; possible D gene TRBD1, 5 bases. The CDR3 is made up of 14 amino acids. Germline V CDR1 and CDR2: SGHDT, YYEEEE. The CDR3 DNA reads TGTGCCAACAGCTTGGCAGGGCAGCAAGAGACCCAGTACTTC. This gives the protein CANSLAGQQETQYF.

This clonotype was detected a few times. A single base separates this from a much larger clone, so it may be a read error. This chain links TRBV5-6 with TRBJ2-3; no clear D. CDR1 and CDR2 (germline): SGHDT, YYEEEE. This CDR3 spans 16 amino acids. The germline V and J ends were trimmed by 0 bases and 1 base, with 12 bases remaining between them. CDR3 in amino acids: CASSLVLTEGTDTQYF. CDR3 in DNA: TGTGCCAGCAGCTTGGTCCTCACAGAGGGCACAGATACGCAGTATTTT.

Worth noting for this clonotype: Mismatch with germline at one junction end may stem from a read error. The chain uses TRBV10-2 and TRBJ1-1; maybe TRBD1 (6 bases). The CDR3 has 15 residues. Looked up from germline, CDR1 is WSHSY and CDR2 is SAAADI. Written as DNA, the CDR3 is TGCACCAGCAGTGAGTGGGGGGCGGGGAACAGTGAAGCTTTCTTT. Amino acids: CTSSEWGAGNSEAFF.

The V and J genes are TRBV29-1 and TRBJ2-7; no firm D call. Deletions cut 6 bases from V and 1 base from J, with 10 bases between. This CDR3 region has 12 residues. Germline values: CDR1 SQVTM, CDR2 ANQGSEA. CDR3 coding DNA: TGCAGCGTAGGCGCAAGTTCCTACGAGCAGTACTTC. Translating it yields CSVGASSYEQYF.

The rearrangement uses TRBV12-3 or TRBV12-4 and TRBJ1-1, with a tentative D call TRBD1 (5 bases). CDR3 size: 12 residues. With 6 bases removed from V and 12 bases from J, the gap between germline ends came to 17 bases. The CDR3 DNA follows: TGTGCCAGCAGCCTTTCATGGGGCGGTACTTTCTTT. Its protein is CASSLSWGGTFF.

This clonotype has ten or more counts. This sequence joins TRBV6-1 and TRBJ2-1, with a weak D call TRBD1 (5 bases). V was shortened by 6 bases and J by 4 bases, with 10 bases between the two germline ends. Germline-derived CDR1 and CDR2 are MNHNS and SASEGT. The CDR3 sequence is 13 residues long. CDR3 sequence: CASSTTEYNEQFF. In nucleotides, the CDR3 is TGTGCCAGCAGCACGACAGAGTACAATGAGCAGTTCTTC.

Concerning this clonotype: At one of its ends the junction is not consistent with the germline gene, which may arise from a read error. The V call is TRBV20-1, the J call TRBJ2-1; 11 bases align to TRBD2. Germline V gene data show CDR1 as DFQATT and CDR2 as SNEGSKA (reference sequence). This CDR3 region has 17 residues. The CDR3 spells CSTSSILAGATYNEHFF. In DNA, the CDR3 is TGCAGTACTAGTAGCATACTAGCGGGAGCTACCTACAATGAGCACTTTTTC.

The CDR3 sequence: CSAELAGSHTHYF. CDR3 DNA: TGCAGTGCTGAACTAGCGGGATCTCATACACATTATTTT. This chain links TRBV20-1 with TRBJ2-3; 10 nucleotides agree with TRBD2. Germline CDR1 DFQATT, CDR2 SNEGSKA (reference sequence). The CDR3 extends over 13 amino acids. V was clipped by 5 bases and J by 15 bases; unmatched bases: 14.

This clonotype came up many times. The rearrangement uses TRBV29-1 and TRBJ1-1; a weak D match, TRBD1 (6 bases). The CDR3 covers 13 residues. Germline lookup yields CDR1 SQVTM and CDR2 ANQGSEA. CDR3 coding DNA: TGCAGAGGATCAGGGGCGAGGGAAAATGAAGCTTTCTTT. This encodes CRGSGARENEAFF.

On this clonotype: A read error may be the cause here, since a much bigger clone is one base away. This rearrangement joins TRBV28 to TRBJ2-3, with D possibly called TRBD1 or TRBD2 (6 bases each). The CDR3 has 13 residues. Germline loops: CDR1 MDHEN, CDR2 SYDVKM. The V gene lost 7 bases and the J gene lost 4 bases, with 12 bases spanning the gap. CDR3 nucleotides: TGTGCCAGCATGAGGGGGGAGGCAGATACGCAGTATTTT. It specifies CASMRGEADTQYF.